The clone carrying this T cell receptor beta chain appeared a few times. The data were obtained in a study of blood T cells in healthy people across ages. The ends lost 1 base at V and 3 bases at J; junction bases unmatched: 6. There are 16 residues in the CDR3. Germline CDR1 reads LGHNA; CDR2 reads YSLEER. There were healthy Caucasian individuals from Russia, aged roughly 6 to 100, serving as donors. Together with a sample-barcoded 5' primer, a J-beta primer mix was included in a second PCR lasting about 7 to 11 cycles. Each cDNA molecule was tagged by a template-switch adaptor with 12 random nucleotides. TCRdb analysed the 5' RACE reads with MiXCR anew, one entry per CDR3 protein. Of about 680,000 distinct CDR3 sequences listed, 49% are singletons.

The TCR was taken from a woman aged 55-70 years in good health. This rearrangement joins TRBV4-3 to TRBJ2-1; TRBD1 agrees at 7 bases. Sequencing input: blood. In nucleotides, the CDR3 is TGCGCCAGCAGCCAAGGATACGGGACAGACTACAATGAGCAGTTCTTC. Its protein product is CASSQGYGTDYNEQFF.